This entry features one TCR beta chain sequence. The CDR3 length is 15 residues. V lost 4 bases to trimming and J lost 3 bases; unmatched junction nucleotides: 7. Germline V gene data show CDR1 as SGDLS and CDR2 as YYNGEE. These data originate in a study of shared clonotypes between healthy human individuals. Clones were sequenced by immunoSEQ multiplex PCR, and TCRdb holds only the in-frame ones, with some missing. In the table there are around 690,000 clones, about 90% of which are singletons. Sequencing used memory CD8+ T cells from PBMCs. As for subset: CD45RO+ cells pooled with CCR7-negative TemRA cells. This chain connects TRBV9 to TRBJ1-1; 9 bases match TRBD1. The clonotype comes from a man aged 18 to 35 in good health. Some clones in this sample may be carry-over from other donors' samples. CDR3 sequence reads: CASSTTGGADTEAFF. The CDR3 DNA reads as TGTGCCAGCAGCACCACAGGGGGCGCGGACACTGAAGCTTTCTTT.